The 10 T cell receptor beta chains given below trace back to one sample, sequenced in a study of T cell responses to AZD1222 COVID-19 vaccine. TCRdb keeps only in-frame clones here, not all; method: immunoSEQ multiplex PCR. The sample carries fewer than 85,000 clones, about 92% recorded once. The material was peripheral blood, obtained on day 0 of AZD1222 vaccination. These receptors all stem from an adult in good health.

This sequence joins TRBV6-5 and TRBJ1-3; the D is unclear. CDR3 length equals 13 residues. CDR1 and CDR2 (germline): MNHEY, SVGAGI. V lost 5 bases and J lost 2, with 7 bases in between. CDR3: CASSPYPGNTIYF. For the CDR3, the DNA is TGTGCCAGCAGTCCTTACCCTGGAAACACCATATATTTT.

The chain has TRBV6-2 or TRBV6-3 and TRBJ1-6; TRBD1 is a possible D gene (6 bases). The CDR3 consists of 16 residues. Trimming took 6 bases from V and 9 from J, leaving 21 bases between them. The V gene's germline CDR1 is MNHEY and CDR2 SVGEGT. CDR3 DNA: TGTGCCAGCAGCCCCGTTGCGGGACAAGGAACTTCACCCCTCCACTTT. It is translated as CASSPVAGQGTSPLHF.

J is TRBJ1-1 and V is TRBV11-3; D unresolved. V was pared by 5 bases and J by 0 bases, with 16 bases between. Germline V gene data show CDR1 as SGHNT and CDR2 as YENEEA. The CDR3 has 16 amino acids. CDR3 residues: CASSPRVGVVNTEAFF. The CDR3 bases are TGTGCCAGCAGCCCGCGAGTCGGGGTGGTGAACACTGAAGCTTTCTTT.

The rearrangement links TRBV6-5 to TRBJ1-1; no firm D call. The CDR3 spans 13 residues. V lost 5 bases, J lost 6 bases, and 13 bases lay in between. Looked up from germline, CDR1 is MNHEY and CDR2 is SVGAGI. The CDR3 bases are TGTGCCAGCAGTCCTACTGGATCCCCTGAAGCTTTCTTT. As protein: CASSPTGSPEAFF.

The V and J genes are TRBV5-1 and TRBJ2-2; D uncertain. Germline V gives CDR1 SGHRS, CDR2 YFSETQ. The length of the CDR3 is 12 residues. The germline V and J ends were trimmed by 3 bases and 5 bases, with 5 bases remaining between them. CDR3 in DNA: TGCGCCAGCAGCTCGACAACCGGGGAGCTGTTTTTT. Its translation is CASSSTTGELFF.

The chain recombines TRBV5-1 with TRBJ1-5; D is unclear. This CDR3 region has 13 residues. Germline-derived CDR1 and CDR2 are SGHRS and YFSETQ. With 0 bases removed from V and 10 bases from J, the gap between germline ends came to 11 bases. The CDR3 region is CASSLAPPEPQHF. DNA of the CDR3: TGCGCCAGCAGCTTGGCCCCGCCGGAACCCCAGCATTTT.

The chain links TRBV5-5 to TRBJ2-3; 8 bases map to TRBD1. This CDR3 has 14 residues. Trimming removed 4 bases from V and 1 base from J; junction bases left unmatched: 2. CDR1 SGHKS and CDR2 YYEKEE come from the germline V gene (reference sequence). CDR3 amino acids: CASSPDRGTDTQYF. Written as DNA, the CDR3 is TGTGCCAGCAGCCCGGACAGGGGCACAGATACGCAGTATTTT. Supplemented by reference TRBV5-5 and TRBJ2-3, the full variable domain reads DAGVTQSPTHLIKTRGQQVTLRCSPISGHKSVSWYQQVLGQGPQFIFQYYEKEERGRGNFPDRFSARQFPNYSSELNVNALLLGDSALYLCASSPDRGTDTQYFGPGTRLTVL.

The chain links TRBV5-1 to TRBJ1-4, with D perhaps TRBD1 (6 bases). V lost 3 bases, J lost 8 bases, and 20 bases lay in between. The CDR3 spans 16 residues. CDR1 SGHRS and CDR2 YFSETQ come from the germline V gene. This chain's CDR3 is CASSSANRVEREKLFF. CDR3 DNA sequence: TGCGCCAGCAGCTCCGCCAACAGGGTGGAAAGGGAAAAACTGTTTTTT.

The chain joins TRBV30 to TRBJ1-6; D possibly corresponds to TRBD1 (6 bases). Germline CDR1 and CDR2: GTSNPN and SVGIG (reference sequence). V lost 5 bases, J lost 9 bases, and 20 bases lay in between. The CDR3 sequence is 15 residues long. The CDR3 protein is CAWSIYRDFSSPLHF. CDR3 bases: TGTGCCTGGTCGATCTACAGGGACTTTAGTTCACCCCTCCACTTT.

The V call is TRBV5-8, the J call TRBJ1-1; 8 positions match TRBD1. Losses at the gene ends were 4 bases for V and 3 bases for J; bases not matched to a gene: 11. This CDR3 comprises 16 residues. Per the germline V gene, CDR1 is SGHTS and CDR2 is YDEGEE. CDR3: CASSPGTGRGDTEAFF. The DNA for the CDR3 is TGTGCCAGCAGCCCGGGGACAGGCCGTGGGGACACTGAAGCTTTCTTT.